This T cell receptor beta chain was retrieved from a study of blood T cell repertoires in COVID-19. As for the study in general: Spain, Italy and the United States supplied samples that represented acute and convalescent COVID-19.

The V segment lost 2 bases and the J segment 5 bases; nucleotides outside the gene matches: 6. The CDR3 extends over 15 amino acids. The germline CDR1 and CDR2 sequences are SGDLS and YYNGEE. TCRdb's copy holds only in-frame clones and misses some; the assay was immunoSEQ multiplex PCR. The table includes hundreds of thousands of clones, around four fifths detected once. This clone was found once. The sequencing sample was made of peripheral blood. The chain is built from TRBV9 and TRBJ2-2; 7 positions agree with TRBD2. This receptor was taken from a woman older than 75 with active or convalescent COVID-19. In DNA form, the CDR3 reads TGTGCCAGCAGCGTGGGAGGGGCGATAACCGGGGAGCTGTTTTTT. Protein: CASSVGGAITGELFF.